This TCR beta chain stems from a study of shared T cell receptors in the human thymus. Data came from immunoSEQ multiplex PCR; TCRdb stores just in-frame clones and leaves some out. The sample records 720,000 or so clones, approximately 83% being singletons. These data were also filed under a second study, of human thymus T cells. That paper states: Donor material was obtained from healthy Finnish infants undergoing corrective surgery for congenital heart defects. The study used thymus tissue resected during corrective heart surgery. Across thymic and blood repertoires, the usage of V and J genes appeared to be biased. Unrelated people showed highly overlapping thymic repertoires, related research reported.

Sequenced sample: thymocytes. The source is a girl under three years old with a congenital heart defect.

In nucleotides, the CDR3 is TGTGCCAGCAGTGGTGAACTAGCGGGGGGGCCGGGCACCGGGGAGCTGTTTTTT. Translating it yields CASSGELAGGPGTGELFF. The chain couples TRBV28 to TRBJ2-2; 13 bases are shared with TRBD2. The CDR3 has 18 residues. Germline V gene sequence: CDR1 MDHEN, CDR2 SYDVKM. V dropped 5 bases and J dropped 4; count of bases not matched to a gene: 10.